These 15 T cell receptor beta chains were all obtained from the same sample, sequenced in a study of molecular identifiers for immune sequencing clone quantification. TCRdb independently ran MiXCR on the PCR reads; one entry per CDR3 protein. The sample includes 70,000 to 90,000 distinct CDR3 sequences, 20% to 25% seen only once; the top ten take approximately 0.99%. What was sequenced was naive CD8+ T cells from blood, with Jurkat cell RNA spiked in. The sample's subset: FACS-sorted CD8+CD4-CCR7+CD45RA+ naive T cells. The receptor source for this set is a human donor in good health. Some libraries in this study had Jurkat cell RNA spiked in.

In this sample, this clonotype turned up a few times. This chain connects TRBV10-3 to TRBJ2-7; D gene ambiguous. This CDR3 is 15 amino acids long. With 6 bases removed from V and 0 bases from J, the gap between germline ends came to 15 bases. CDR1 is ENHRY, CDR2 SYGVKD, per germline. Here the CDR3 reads CAISREEGSSYEQYF. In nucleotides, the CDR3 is TGTGCCATCAGCCGAGAAGAAGGGTCCTCCTACGAGCAGTACTTC.

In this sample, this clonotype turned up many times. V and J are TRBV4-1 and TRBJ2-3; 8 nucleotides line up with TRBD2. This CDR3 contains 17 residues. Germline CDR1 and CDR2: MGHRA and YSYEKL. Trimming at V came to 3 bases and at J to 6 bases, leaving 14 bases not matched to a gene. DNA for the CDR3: TGCGCCAGCAGCCATTATGCGGAACGGGGGGGCCTGGATACGCAGTATTTT. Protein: CASSHYAERGGLDTQYF.

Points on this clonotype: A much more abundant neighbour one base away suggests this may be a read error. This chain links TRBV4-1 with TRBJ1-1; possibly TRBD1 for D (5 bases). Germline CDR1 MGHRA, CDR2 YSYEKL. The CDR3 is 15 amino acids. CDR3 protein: CTSSQEGRGAVEAFF. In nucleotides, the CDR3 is TGCACCAGCAGCCAAGAAGGTAGAGGGGCAGTCGAAGCTTTCTTT.

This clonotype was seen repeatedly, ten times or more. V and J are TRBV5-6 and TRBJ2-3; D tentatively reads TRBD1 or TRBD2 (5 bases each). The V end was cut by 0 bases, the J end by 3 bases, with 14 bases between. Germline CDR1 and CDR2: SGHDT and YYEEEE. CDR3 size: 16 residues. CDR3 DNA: TGTGCCAGCAGCTTGGGAGACAGCGGTTTGACAGATACGCAGTATTTT. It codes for CASSLGDSGLTDTQYF.

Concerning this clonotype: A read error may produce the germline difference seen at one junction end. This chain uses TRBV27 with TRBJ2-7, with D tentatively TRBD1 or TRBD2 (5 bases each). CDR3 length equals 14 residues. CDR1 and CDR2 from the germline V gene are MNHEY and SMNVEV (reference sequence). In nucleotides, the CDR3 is TGTGGCAGCAGGCCTGGGGGAAACACCTACGAGCAGTACTTC. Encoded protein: CGSRPGGNTYEQYF.

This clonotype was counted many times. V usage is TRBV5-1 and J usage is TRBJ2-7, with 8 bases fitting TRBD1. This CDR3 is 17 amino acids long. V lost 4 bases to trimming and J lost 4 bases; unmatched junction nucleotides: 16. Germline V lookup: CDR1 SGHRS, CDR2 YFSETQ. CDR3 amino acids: CASSLIPGGGTPYEQYF. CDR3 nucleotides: TGCGCCAGCAGCCTCATACCAGGGGGCGGCACCCCATACGAGCAGTACTTC.

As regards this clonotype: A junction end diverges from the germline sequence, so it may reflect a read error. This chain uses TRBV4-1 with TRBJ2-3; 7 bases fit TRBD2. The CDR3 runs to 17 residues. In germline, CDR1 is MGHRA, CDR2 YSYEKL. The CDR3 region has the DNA TGCGCCGGCAGCCAAGATCCCCATATCCGGGAGGACGATACGCAGTATTTT. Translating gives CAGSQDPHIREDDTQYF.

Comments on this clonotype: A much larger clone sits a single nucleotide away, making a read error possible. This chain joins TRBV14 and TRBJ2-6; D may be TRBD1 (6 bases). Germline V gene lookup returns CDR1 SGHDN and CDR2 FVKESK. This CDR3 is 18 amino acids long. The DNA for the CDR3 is TGTGCCAGCAGCCACCCGGGCAGGGGTAGGCCTGGGGCCAACGTCCAGACTTTC. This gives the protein CASSHPGRGRPGANVQTF.

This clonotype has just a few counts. The DNA for the CDR3 is TGTGCCAGCAGTTTGAGTTTTGGGGCAGATACGCAGTATTTT. Translating gives CASSLSFGADTQYF. The chain joins TRBV12-3 or TRBV12-4 to TRBJ2-3, with no clear D. V lost 3 bases and J lost 4, with 11 bases in between. This CDR3 has 14 residues.

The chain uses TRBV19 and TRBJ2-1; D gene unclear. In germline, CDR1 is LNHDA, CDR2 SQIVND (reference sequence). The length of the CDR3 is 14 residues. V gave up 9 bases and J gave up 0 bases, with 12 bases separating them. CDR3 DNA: TGTGCCAGCGCCTTCGGGTCCTCCTACAATGAGCAGTTCTTC. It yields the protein CASAFGSSYNEQFF. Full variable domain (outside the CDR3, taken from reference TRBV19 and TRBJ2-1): DGGITQSPKYLFRKEGQNVTLSCEQNLNHDAMYWYRQDPGQGLRLIYYSQIVNDFQKGDIAEGYSVSREKKESFPLTVTSAQKNPTAFYLCASAFGSSYNEQFFGPGTRLTVL.

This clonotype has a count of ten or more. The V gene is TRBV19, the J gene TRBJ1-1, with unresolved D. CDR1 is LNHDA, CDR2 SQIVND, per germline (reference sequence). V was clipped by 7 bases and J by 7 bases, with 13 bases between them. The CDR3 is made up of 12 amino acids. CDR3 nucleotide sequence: TGTGCCAGTAAAGGGAGGACTATTGAAGCTTTCTTT. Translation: CASKGRTIEAFF. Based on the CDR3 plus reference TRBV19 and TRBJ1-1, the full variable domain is DGGITQSPKYLFRKEGQNVTLSCEQNLNHDAMYWYRQDPGQGLRLIYYSQIVNDFQKGDIAEGYSVSREKKESFPLTVTSAQKNPTAFYLCASKGRTIEAFFGQGTRLTVV.

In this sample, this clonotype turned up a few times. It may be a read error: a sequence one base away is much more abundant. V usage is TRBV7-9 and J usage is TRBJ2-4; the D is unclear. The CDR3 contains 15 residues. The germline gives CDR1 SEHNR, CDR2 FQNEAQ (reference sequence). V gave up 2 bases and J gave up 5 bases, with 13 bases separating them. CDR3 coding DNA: TGTGCCAGCAGCTTAAGGATAGGAACTCAAAACATTCAGTACTTC. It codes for CASSLRIGTQNIQYF.

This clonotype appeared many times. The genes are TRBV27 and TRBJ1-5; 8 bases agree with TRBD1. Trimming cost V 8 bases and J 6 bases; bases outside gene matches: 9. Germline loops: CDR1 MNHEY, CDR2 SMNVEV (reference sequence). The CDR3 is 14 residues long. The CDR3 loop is CASSLQGAFQPQHF. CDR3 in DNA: TGTGCCAGCTCCCTCCAGGGGGCATTTCAGCCCCAGCATTTT.

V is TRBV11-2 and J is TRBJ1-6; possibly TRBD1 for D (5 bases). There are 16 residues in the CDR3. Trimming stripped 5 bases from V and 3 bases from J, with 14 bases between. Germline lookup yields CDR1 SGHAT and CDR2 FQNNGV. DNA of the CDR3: TGTGCCAGCAGCAACACGGGGGGGAACTATAATTCACCCCTCCACTTT. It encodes CASSNTGGNYNSPLHF.

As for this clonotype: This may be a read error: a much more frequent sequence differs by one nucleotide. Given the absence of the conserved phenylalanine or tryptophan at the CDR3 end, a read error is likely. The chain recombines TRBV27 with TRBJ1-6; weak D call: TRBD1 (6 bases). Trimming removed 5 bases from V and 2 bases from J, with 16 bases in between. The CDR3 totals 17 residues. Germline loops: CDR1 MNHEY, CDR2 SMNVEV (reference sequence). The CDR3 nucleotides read TGTGCCAGCAGTACCATATTGGGGGGCGCCTATAATTCACCCCTCCACTAT. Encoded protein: CASSTILGGAYNSPLHY.